The T cell receptor (beta chain) under discussion was sequenced for a study of T cell changes during pregnancy in multiple sclerosis. CDR1 and CDR2 from the germline V gene are SGHTS and YDEGEE. The CDR3 extends over 12 amino acids. V was trimmed by 2 bases and J by 6 bases, leaving 7 bases between them. Some clones are missing from TCRdb's copy, which holds only in-frame ones; the method was immunoSEQ multiplex PCR. The sample lists roughly 90,000 clones; approximately 90% were seen once. This specimen was peripheral blood, taken in the first trimester of pregnancy. The TCR was taken from a female donor in good health, enrolled as a control in a pregnancy study. The chain has TRBV5-8 and TRBJ2-3; unclear D gene. DNA of the CDR3: TGTGCCAGCAGCTTTAGCCCCGATACGCAGTATTTT. Residues: CASSFSPDTQYF. The full variable domain, in which reference TRBV5-8 and TRBJ2-3 provide the parts outside the CDR3, is EAGVTQSPTHLIKTRGQQATLRCSPISGHTSVYWYQQALGLGLQFLLWYDEGEERNRGNFPPRFSGRQFPNYSSELNVNALELEDSALYLCASSFSPDTQYFGPGTRLTVL.